The text below deals with one TCR beta chain. This CDR3 has 12 residues. Germline V gives CDR1 ENHRY, CDR2 SYGVKD. Trimming cost V 8 bases and J 4 bases; bases outside gene matches: 4. This specimen belongs to a study of blood T cell repertoires in COVID-19. Assay used: immunoSEQ multiplex PCR; TCRdb lists only in-frame clones, some missing. This table has tens of thousands of clones, approximately 84% appearing once. This TCR was sampled from a human donor with active COVID-19. The donor label of this sample is uncertain. The chain employs TRBV10-3 and TRBJ2-7, with 8 nucleotides matching TRBD1. The sequenced material came from peripheral blood. CDR3 DNA: TGTGCCATCTCAACAGGGGGATACGAGCAGTACTTC. It codes for CAISTGGYEQYF.